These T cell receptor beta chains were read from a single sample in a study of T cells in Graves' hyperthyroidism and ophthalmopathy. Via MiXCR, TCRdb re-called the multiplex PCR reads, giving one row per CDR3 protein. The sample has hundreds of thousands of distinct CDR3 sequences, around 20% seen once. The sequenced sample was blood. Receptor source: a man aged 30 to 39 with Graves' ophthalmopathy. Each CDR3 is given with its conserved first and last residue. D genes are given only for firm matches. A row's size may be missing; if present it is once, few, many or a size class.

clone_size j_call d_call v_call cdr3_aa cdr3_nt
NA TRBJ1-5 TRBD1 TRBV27 CASSYFVGTEDNQPQHF TGTGCCAGCAGTTACTTCGTCGGGACAGAAGACAATCAGCCCCAGCATTTT
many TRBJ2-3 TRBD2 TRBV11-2 CASTTGLADTDTQYF TGTGCCAGCACCACAGGACTAGCGGACACAGATACGCAGTATTTT
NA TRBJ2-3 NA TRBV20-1 CSARDGRADTQYF TGCAGTGCTAGAGACGGTAGAGCAGATACGCAGTATTTT
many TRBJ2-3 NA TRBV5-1 CASSWPKFWAPSTDTQYF TGCGCCAGCAGCTGGCCAAAATTTTGGGCGCCTAGCACAGATACGCAGTATTTT
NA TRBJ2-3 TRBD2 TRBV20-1 CSASPSSGTSTDTQYF TGCAGTGCTAGCCCCTCTAGCGGTACTAGCACAGATACGCAGTATTTT
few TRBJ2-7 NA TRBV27 CASSLTREGYEQYF TGTGCCAGCAGTTTAACCCGGGAAGGCTACGAGCAGTACTTC
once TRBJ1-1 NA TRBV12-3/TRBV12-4 CASSRRGEAFF TGTGCCAGCAGCCGCCGGGGGGAGGCTTTCTTT
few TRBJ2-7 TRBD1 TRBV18 CASATGTGGEQYF TGTGCCAGCGCTACCGGGACAGGGGGCGAGCAGTACTTC
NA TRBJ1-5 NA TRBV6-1 CASRGQSQPQHF TGTGCCAGCCGGGGGCAGAGTCAGCCCCAGCATTTT
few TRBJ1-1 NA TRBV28 CASSFSGGLSVVNTEAFF TGTGCCAGCAGTTTTAGCGGGGGACTGAGTGTGGTGAACACTGAAGCTTTCTTT
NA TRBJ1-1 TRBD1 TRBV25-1 CASSGRQGAYTEAFF TGTGCCAGCAGTGGGAGACAGGGGGCATACACTGAAGCTTTCTTT
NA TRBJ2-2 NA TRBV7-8 CASSPHRGGTNTGELFF TGTGCCAGCAGCCCACACAGAGGGGGAACGAACACCGGGGAGCTGTTTTTT
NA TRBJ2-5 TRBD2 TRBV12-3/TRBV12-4 CASGLAGGSETQYF TGTGCCAGCGGCCTAGCGGGAGGGAGCGAGACCCAGTACTTC
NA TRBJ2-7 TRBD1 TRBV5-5 CASSLCGQGSSYEQHF TGTGCCAGCAGCTTGTGCGGACAGGGATCCTCCTACGAGCAGCACTTC
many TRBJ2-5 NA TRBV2 CASSEGLAGQTQYF TGTGCCAGCAGTGAGGGTCTAGCAGGACAGACCCAGTACTTC
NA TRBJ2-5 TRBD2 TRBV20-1 CSARPATSGQETQYF TGCAGTGCTAGACCCGCGACTAGCGGGCAGGAGACCCAGTACTTC
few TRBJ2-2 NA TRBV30 CAWLGGPGTGELFF TGTGCCTGGTTGGGGGGCCCCGGCACCGGGGAGCTGTTTTTT
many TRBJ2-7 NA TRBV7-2 CASSSTETYEQYF TGTGCCAGCAGCTCTACAGAAACCTACGAGCAGTACTTC
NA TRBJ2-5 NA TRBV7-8 CASRSRVGLETQYF TGTGCCAGCAGGAGTCGTGTGGGCTTAGAGACCCAGTACTTC
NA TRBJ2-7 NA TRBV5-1 CASSLALERSYEQYF TGCGCCAGCAGCTTGGCTCTAGAGCGCTCCTACGAGCAGTACTTC
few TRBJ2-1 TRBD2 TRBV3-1 CASSQDMSGRWQFF TGTGCCAGCAGCCAAGATATGAGCGGGAGATGGCAGTTCTTC
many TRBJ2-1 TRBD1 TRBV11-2 CASSHTTGEDVTEQFF TGTGCCAGCAGCCACACGACAGGGGAGGATGTTACTGAGCAGTTCTTC
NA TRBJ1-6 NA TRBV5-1 CASSALDSNNSPLHF TGCGCCAGCAGCGCCTTGGACAGCAATAATTCACCCCTCCACTTT
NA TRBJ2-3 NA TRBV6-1 CASTPDWGTDTQYF TGTGCCAGCACCCCTGACTGGGGGACAGATACGCAGTATTTT
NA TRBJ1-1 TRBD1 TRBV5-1 CASKTGTAEAFF TGCGCCAGCAAAACCGGGACAGCTGAAGCTTTCTTT
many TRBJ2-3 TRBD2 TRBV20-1 CSAISGREPMDTQYF TGCAGTGCTATTAGCGGGAGGGAGCCAATGGATACGCAGTATTTT
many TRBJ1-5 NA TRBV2 CASSAYRQNNQPQHF TGTGCCAGCAGTGCCTATAGACAGAACAATCAGCCCCAGCATTTT
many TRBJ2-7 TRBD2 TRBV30 CAWSVRLAFYEQYF TGTGCCTGGAGTGTACGACTAGCATTCTACGAGCAGTACTTC